Here is one T cell receptor (beta chain) with its context. Its antigen is as yet unknown. The CDR3 is 12 amino acids. The ends were cut back, 4 bases at V and 5 bases at J, with 11 bases in the middle. The germline V gene encodes CDR1 GTSNPN and CDR2 SVGIG (reference sequence). These data are taken from a study of cytomegalovirus exposure and HLA in healthy donors. Study outcomes and limitations: Within an earlier analysis, most TCR beta V segments proved productive either about 90% or about 30% of the time. With DRB1 most and HLA-C fewest, TCR association rates differed between HLA loci in a later analysis. Researchers left out some V segments, among them TRBV6-2 and TRBV6-3, as indistinguishable.

With 60 Vbeta and 13 Jbeta primers, the PCR was carried out. Original analysis: In a later analysis, roughly 86 million unique TCR beta chains included roughly 11 million shared by two or more donors. Sequencing used immunoSEQ multiplex PCR; TCRdb keeps in-frame clones, though not all of them. From that table come the V and J calls and clone size; the DNA was used to work out D and trimming. The profile covers 170,000 or so clones, with over 70% appearing a single time and roughly 1.4% taken by the ten largest. The chain recombines TRBV30 with TRBJ1-2; D may be TRBD1 (5 bases). The sequenced sample was PBMCs. The sequence was obtained from a woman younger than 45 in good health and CMV-seronegative. CDR3 coding DNA: TGTGCCTGGAATGGCGGGGCATATGGCTACACCTTC. Translated: CAWNGGAYGYTF.